The source of this T cell receptor beta chain is a study of Ad26.COV2.S vaccination and SARS-CoV-2 variants. Whole-study results and caveats: Comparable non-spike TCR breadth was observed in vaccine and placebo recipients. Reported post-vaccination CD8+ and CD4+ T cell responses to spike showed substantial breadth.

With regard to this clone: Its target is unknown.

Clones were sequenced by immunoSEQ multiplex PCR, and TCRdb holds only the in-frame ones, with some missing. The sample carries hundreds of thousands of clones, about 89% recorded once. Treatment noted: some 20 received Ad26.COV2.S at low or high dose, single or two shots; about 5 received placebo; per-sample allocation not given. Specimens were obtained on day 63 following the first vaccine or placebo injection. This CDR3 comprises 14 residues. Germline values: CDR1 SQVTM, CDR2 ANQGSEA. The ends lost 8 bases at V and 2 bases at J; junction bases unmatched: 7. This sequence joins TRBV29-1 and TRBJ2-1, with TRBD1 identical over 9 bases. The sequenced sample was peripheral blood, obtained in a trial of Ad26.COV2.S vaccine versus placebo. This clonotype was sampled from a person aged 18-60 years who received the Ad26.COV2.S COVID-19 vaccine or a placebo. CDR3 residues: CSSKGDRAYNEQFF. The CDR3, as DNA: TGCAGCTCAAAGGGGGACAGGGCCTACAATGAGCAGTTCTTC.